This paragraph reports one T cell receptor beta chain. This CDR3 region has 15 residues. Germline-derived CDR1 and CDR2 are MNHEY and SMNVEV (reference sequence). With 6 bases removed from V and 1 base from J, the gap between germline ends came to 10 bases. This sample was taken from a study of T cell changes during pregnancy in multiple sclerosis. TCRdb's table, derived via immunoSEQ multiplex PCR, lists solely in-frame clones and lacks some. The table records just under 65,000 clones, about 93% of them present only once. The specimen was CD8+ T cells from peripheral blood mononuclear cells, collected in the second trimester of pregnancy. The TCR sequence derives from a female donor with multiple sclerosis, enrolled in a pregnancy study. This chain links TRBV27 with TRBJ2-6; D is unresolved. CDR3 residues: CASRRIVSGANVLTF. The CDR3, as DNA: TGTGCCAGCAGGCGCATCGTTTCTGGGGCCAACGTCCTGACTTTC.